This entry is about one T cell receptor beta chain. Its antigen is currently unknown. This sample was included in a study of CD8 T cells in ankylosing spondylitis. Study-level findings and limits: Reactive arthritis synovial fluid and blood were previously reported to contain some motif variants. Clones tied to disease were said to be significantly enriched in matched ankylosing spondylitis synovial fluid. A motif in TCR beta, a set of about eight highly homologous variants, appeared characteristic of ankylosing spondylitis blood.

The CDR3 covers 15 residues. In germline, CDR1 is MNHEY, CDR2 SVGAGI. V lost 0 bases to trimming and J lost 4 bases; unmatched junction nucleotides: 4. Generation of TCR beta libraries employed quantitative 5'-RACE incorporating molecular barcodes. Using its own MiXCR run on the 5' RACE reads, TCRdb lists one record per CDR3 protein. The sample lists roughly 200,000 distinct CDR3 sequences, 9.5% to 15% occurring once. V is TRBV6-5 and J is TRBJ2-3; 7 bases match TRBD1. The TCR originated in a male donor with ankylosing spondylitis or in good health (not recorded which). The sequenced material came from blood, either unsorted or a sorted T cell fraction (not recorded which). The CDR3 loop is CASSYSGQGADTQYF. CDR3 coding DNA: TGTGCCAGCAGTTACTCTGGCCAGGGGGCAGATACGCAGTATTTT.